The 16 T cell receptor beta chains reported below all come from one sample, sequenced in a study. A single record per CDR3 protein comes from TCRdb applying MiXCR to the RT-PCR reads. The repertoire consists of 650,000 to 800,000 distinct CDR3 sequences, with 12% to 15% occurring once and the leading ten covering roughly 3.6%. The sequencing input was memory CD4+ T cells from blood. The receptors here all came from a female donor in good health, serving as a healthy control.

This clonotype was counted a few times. Here the CDR3 DNA reads TGTGCCAGCAACTCGGGACACCCTTCGGGCTACACCTTC. It encodes CASNSGHPSGYTF. V usage is TRBV12-3 or TRBV12-4 and J usage is TRBJ1-2, with a possible D match to TRBD1 (6 bases). V lost 7 bases to trimming and J lost 8 bases, with 17 bases between them. This CDR3 is 13 amino acids long.

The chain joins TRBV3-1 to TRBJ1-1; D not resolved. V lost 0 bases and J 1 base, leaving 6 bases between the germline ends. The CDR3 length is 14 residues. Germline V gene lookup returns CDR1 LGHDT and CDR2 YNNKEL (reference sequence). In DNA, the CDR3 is TGTGCCAGCAGCCAAGATTATAAGAACACTGAAGCTTTCTTT. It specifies CASSQDYKNTEAFF.

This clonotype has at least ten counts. The CDR3 sequence: CASGSTPISYNEQFF. The CDR3 DNA sequence: TGTGCCAGCGGATCGACACCTATCTCCTACAATGAGCAGTTCTTC. This rearrangement joins TRBV18 to TRBJ2-1, with D unresolved. This CDR3 has 15 amino acids. The V and J ends lost 8 bases and 0 bases respectively, with 14 bases between them. Germline CDR1 KGHSH, CDR2 LQKENI.

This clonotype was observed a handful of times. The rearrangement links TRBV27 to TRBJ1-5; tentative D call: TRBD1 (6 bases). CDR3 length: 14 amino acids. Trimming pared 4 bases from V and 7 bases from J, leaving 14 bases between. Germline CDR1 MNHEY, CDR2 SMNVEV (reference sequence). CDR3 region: CASSSLTGYQPQHF. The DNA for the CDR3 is TGTGCCAGCAGTTCCCTGACAGGTTACCAGCCCCAGCATTTT.

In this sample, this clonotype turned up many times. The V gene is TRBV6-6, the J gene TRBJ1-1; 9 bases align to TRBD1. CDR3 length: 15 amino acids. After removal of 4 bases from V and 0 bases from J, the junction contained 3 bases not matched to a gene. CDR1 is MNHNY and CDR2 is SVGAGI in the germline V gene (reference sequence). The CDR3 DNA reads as TGTGCCAGCAGTTTCGGGACAGGGATGAACACTGAAGCTTTCTTT. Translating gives CASSFGTGMNTEAFF.

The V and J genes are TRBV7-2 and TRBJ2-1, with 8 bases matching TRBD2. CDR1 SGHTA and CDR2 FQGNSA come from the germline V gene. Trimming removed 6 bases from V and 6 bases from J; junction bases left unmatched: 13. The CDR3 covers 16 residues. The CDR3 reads CASRPRGGGAPNEQFF. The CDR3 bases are TGTGCCAGCAGACCCCGGGGGGGCGGGGCACCCAATGAGCAGTTCTTC.

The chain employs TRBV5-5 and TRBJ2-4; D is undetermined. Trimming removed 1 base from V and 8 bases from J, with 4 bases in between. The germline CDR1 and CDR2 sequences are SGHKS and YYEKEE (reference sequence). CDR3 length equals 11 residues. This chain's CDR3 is CASSLKDIQYF. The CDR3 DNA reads TGTGCCAGCAGCTTGAAGGACATTCAGTACTTC.

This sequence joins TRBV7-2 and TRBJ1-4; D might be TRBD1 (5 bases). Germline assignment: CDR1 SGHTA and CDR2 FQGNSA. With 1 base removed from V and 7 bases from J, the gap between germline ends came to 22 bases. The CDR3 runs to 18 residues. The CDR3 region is CASSLGPLESSGGEKLFF. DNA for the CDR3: TGTGCCAGCAGCTTAGGTCCCCTTGAATCAAGTGGGGGTGAAAAACTGTTTTTT.

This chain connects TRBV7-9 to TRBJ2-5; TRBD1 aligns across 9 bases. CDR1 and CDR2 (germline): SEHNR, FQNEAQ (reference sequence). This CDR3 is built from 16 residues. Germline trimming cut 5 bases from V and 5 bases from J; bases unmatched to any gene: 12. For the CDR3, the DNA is TGTGCCAGCAGCCGCGGGACAGGGATCACCGGGGAGACCCAGTACTTC. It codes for CASSRGTGITGETQYF.

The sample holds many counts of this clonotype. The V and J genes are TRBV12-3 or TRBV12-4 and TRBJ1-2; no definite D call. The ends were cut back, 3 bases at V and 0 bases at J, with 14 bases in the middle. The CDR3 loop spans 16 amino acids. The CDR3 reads CASSLRGLSANYGYTF. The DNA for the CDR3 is TGTGCCAGCAGTTTGCGGGGTTTATCAGCTAACTATGGCTACACCTTC.

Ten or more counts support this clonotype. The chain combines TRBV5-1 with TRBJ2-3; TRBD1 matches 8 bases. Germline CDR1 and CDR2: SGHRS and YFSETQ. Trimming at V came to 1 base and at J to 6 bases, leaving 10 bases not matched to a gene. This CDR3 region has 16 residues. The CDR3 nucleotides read TGCGCCAGCAGCTTGCTCCCGACAGGGGTTGCGGATACGCAGTATTTT. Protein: CASSLLPTGVADTQYF.

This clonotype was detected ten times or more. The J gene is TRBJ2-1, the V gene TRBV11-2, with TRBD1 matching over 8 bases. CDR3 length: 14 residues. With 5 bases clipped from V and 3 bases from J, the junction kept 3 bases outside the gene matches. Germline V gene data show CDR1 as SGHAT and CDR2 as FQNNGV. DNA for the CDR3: TGTGCCAGCAGCCCGGACAGGGACTACAATGAGCAGTTCTTC. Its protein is CASSPDRDYNEQFF.

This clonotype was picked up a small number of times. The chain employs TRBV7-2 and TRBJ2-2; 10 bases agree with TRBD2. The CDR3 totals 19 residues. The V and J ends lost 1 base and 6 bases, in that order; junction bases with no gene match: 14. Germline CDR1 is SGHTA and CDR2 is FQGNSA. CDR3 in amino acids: CASSLGWLELAGFPGELFF. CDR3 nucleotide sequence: TGTGCCAGCAGCTTAGGTTGGCTCGAACTAGCGGGATTCCCCGGGGAGCTGTTTTTT.

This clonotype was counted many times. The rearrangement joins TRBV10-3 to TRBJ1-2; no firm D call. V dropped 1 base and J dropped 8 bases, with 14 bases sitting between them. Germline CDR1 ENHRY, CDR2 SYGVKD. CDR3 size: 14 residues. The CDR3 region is CAISEYVQEMGYTF. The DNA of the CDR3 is TGTGCCATCAGTGAGTACGTGCAGGAGATGGGCTACACCTTC.

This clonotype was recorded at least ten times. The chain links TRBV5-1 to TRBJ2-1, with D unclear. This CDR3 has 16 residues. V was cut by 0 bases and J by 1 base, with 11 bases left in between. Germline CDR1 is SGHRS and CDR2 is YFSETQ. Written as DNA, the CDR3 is TGCGCCAGCAGCTTGGTAGCATTATCGTCCTACAATGAGCAGTTCTTC. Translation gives CASSLVALSSYNEQFF.

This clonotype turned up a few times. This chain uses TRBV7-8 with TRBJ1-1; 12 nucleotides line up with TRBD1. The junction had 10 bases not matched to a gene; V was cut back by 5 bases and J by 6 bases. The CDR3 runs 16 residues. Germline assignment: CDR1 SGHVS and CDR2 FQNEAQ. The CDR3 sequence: CASSPGTGGARSEAFF. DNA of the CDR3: TGTGCCAGCAGCCCTGGGACAGGGGGCGCGAGATCTGAAGCTTTCTTT. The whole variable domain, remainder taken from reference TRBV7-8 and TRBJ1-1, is GAGVSQSPRYKVAKRGQDVALRCDPISGHVSLFWYQQALGQGPEFLTYFQNEAQLDKSGLPSDRFFAERPEGSVSTLKIQRTQQEDSAVYLCASSPGTGGARSEAFFGQGTRLTVV.